Shown below are 20 T cell receptor beta chains from a single sample sequenced in a study of cytomegalovirus exposure and HLA in healthy donors. The PCR employed 60 Vbeta primers together with 13 Jbeta primers. Profiling relied on immunoSEQ multiplex PCR, and the TCRdb table lists in-frame clones only, not all of them. The data show about 130,000 clones, 70% to 80% seen once. Sequenced material: PBMCs. All receptors come from a female donor in good health and CMV-seropositive.

This clone was counted a few times. V and J are TRBV2 and TRBJ2-7, with D tentatively TRBD1 (5 bases). Deletions cut 8 bases from V and 7 bases from J, with 18 bases between. Germline V CDR1 and CDR2: SNHLY, FYNNEI. This CDR3 has 13 residues. The CDR3 DNA reads TGTGCCAGCTATGACTTCAGGGTCCTGGAGCAGTACTTC. It translates to CASYDFRVLEQYF.

The gene calls are TRBV10-1 and TRBJ2-2, with a possible D match to TRBD1 (5 bases). From germline, CDR1 is WNHNN and CDR2 SYGVQD (reference sequence). V lost 4 bases and J lost 0, with 9 bases in between. CDR3 length equals 15 residues. The CDR3 DNA sequence: TGCGCCAGCAGTGTACAGGCCGCGAACACCGGGGAGCTGTTTTTT. As protein: CASSVQAANTGELFF.

V is TRBV27 and J is TRBJ1-1; 10 nucleotides agree with TRBD1. Per the germline V gene, CDR1 is MNHEY and CDR2 is SMNVEV (reference sequence). The CDR3 loop spans 14 amino acids. After removal of 3 bases from V and 5 bases from J, the junction contained 3 bases not matched to a gene. CDR3 region: CASSFRTGGTEAFF. The CDR3 DNA is TGTGCCAGCAGTTTCCGGACAGGGGGGACTGAAGCTTTCTTT.

This chain uses TRBV29-1 with TRBJ1-1; 7 nucleotides align to TRBD1. Losses at the gene ends were 5 bases for V and 6 bases for J; bases not matched to a gene: 9. CDR1 is SQVTM and CDR2 is ANQGSEA in the germline V gene. The CDR3 spans 13 residues. DNA for the CDR3: TGCAGCGTTAGACAGGGAGTGAGTTCTGAAGCTTTCTTT. Residues: CSVRQGVSSEAFF.

The chain uses TRBV6-1 and TRBJ1-3; no firm D call. The CDR3 covers 14 residues. The germline V gene has CDR1 MNHNS and CDR2 SASEGT. The V and J ends lost 7 bases and 3 bases respectively, with 13 bases between them. CDR3 nucleotide sequence: TGTGCCAGCAAGTCTGGGCATGGTGGAAACACCATATATTTT. Translating gives CASKSGHGGNTIYF.

This chain uses TRBV4-1 with TRBJ2-1; no clear D gene. Germline V gives CDR1 MGHRA, CDR2 YSYEKL. This CDR3 spans 15 amino acids. Trimming took 3 bases from V and 4 from J, leaving 13 bases between them. In DNA form, the CDR3 reads TGCGCCAGCAGCCATCCCGGTTATCGGTACAATGAGCAGTTCTTC. It encodes CASSHPGYRYNEQFF.

The chain combines TRBV7-3 with TRBJ2-3; possible D gene TRBD2, 6 bases. The V and J ends lost 5 bases and 6 bases respectively, with 33 bases between them. CDR3 size: 20 residues. Germline loops: CDR1 SGHTA, CDR2 FQGTGA. The CDR3: CASSTAMGTPGTWQSDTQYF. DNA for the CDR3: TGTGCCAGCAGCACGGCGATGGGGACCCCCGGGACTTGGCAGTCGGATACGCAGTATTTT.

The V and J genes are TRBV7-2 and TRBJ2-7; 10 nucleotides agree with TRBD2. After removal of 5 bases from V and 3 bases from J, the junction contained 10 bases not matched to a gene. The CDR3 length is 16 residues. Germline values: CDR1 SGHTA, CDR2 FQGNSA. DNA for the CDR3: TGTGCCAGCAGCACTTATATTACTAGCGGGGACTACGAGCAGTACTTC. This sequence encodes CASSTYITSGDYEQYF. Based on the CDR3 plus reference TRBV7-2 and TRBJ2-7, the full variable domain is GAGVSQSPSNKVTEKGKDVELRCDPISGHTALYWYRQSLGQGLEFLIYFQGNSAPDKSGLPSDRFSAERTGGSVSTLTIQRTQQEDSAVYLCASSTYITSGDYEQYFGPGTRLTVT.

The chain combines TRBV27 with TRBJ1-5; perhaps TRBD1 as D (5 bases). The germline V gene encodes CDR1 MNHEY and CDR2 SMNVEV (reference sequence). The CDR3 spans 14 residues. With 6 bases removed from V and 2 bases from J, the gap between germline ends came to 11 bases. In DNA, the CDR3 is TGTGCCAGCAGATCACAGGCGGGCAATCAGCCCCAGCATTTT. This codes for CASRSQAGNQPQHF.

The genes are TRBV5-1 and TRBJ1-2, with D tentatively TRBD1 (6 bases). V was clipped by 0 bases and J by 6 bases, with 9 bases between them. Germline CDR1 and CDR2: SGHRS and YFSETQ. This CDR3 has 13 residues. CDR3 amino acids: CASSLAEGDGYTF. CDR3 sequence (DNA): TGCGCCAGCAGCTTGGCCGAGGGGGATGGCTACACCTTC.

The rearrangement links TRBV5-4 to TRBJ2-1, with 14 bases identical to TRBD2. The germline gives CDR1 SGHNT, CDR2 YYREEE (reference sequence). Trimming removed 3 bases from V and 3 bases from J; junction bases left unmatched: 5. The CDR3 length is 17 residues. DNA for the CDR3: TGTGCCAGCAGCTCCGGGACTAGCGGGAGTATCTACAATGAGCAGTTCTTC. Its protein product is CASSSGTSGSIYNEQFF. Full variable domain (outside the CDR3, taken from reference TRBV5-4 and TRBJ2-1): ETGVTQSPTHLIKTRGQQVTLRCSSQSGHNTVSWYQQALGQGPQFIFQYYREEENGRGNFPPRFSGLQFPNYSSELNVNALELDDSALYLCASSSGTSGSIYNEQFFGPGTRLTVL.

This clone was found once. The chain uses TRBV6-5 and TRBJ1-3; no reliable D call. The CDR3 is made up of 15 amino acids. The V gene lost 0 bases and the J gene lost 3 bases, with 9 bases spanning the gap. CDR1 is MNHEY and CDR2 is SVGAGI in the germline V gene. CDR3 protein: CASSYSRTYGNTIYF. As DNA, the CDR3 is TGTGCCAGCAGTTACTCGCGAACCTATGGAAACACCATATATTTT.

The table lists this clone with a count of one. CDR3 region: CASRSDREFQETQYF. Written as DNA, the CDR3 is TGCGCCAGCAGGTCGGACAGGGAATTCCAAGAGACCCAGTACTTC. V is TRBV5-1 and J is TRBJ2-5; 8 positions agree with TRBD1. The CDR3 totals 15 residues. The ends lost 5 bases at V and 1 base at J; junction bases unmatched: 7. CDR1 is SGHRS, CDR2 YFSETQ, per germline. Filled out from reference TRBV5-1 and TRBJ2-5, the complete variable domain reads KAGVTQTPRYLIKTRGQQVTLSCSPISGHRSVSWYQQTPGQGLQFLFEYFSETQRNKGNFPGRFSGRQFSNSRSEMNVSTLELGDSALYLCASRSDREFQETQYFGPGTRLLVL.

The V and J genes are TRBV4-1 and TRBJ2-1; a possible D gene is TRBD2 (5 bases). There are 19 residues in the CDR3. The V end lost 0 bases, the J end lost 0 bases, and 18 bases lay between the germline ends. Germline lookup yields CDR1 MGHRA and CDR2 YSYEKL. The CDR3 loop reads CASSQDYALGGSSYNEQFF. CDR3 DNA: TGCGCCAGCAGCCAAGATTATGCTCTTGGAGGTAGCTCCTACAATGAGCAGTTCTTC.

This chain uses TRBV29-1 with TRBJ2-1; D might be TRBD2 (5 bases). The CDR3 has 13 amino acids. Trimming shortened V by 6 bases and J by 8 bases, and 17 bases separated the two germline ends. Looked up from germline, CDR1 is SQVTM and CDR2 is ANQGSEA. CDR3 loop: CSVRAQGGDEQFF. The CDR3 coding sequence is TGCAGCGTGAGGGCGCAAGGTGGAGATGAGCAGTTCTTC.

The chain uses TRBV27 and TRBJ1-1; 8 bases fit TRBD1. V shed 6 bases, J shed 6 bases, and the junction held 9 bases outside the gene matches. This CDR3 comprises 14 residues. The germline V gene encodes CDR1 MNHEY and CDR2 SMNVEV (reference sequence). CDR3 sequence (DNA): TGTGCCAGCAGAGCGACAGGGGCGATCCCTGAAGCTTTCTTT. It encodes CASRATGAIPEAFF.

The chain uses TRBV5-6 and TRBJ1-1, with TRBD1 matching 7 bases. Looked up from germline, CDR1 is SGHDT and CDR2 is YYEEEE. The CDR3 covers 18 residues. Germline trimming cut 4 bases from V and 5 bases from J; bases unmatched to any gene: 20. CDR3 nucleotide sequence: TGTGCCAGCAGCCCAGCCGTTGCTAAAGGGGGACAGTGGACTGAAGCTTTCTTT. Translation gives CASSPAVAKGGQWTEAFF. The full variable domain, with the rest looked up from reference TRBV5-6 and TRBJ1-1, is DAGVTQSPTHLIKTRGQQVTLRCSPKSGHDTVSWYQQALGQGPQFIFQYYEEEERQRGNFPDRFSGHQFPNYSSELNVNALLLGDSALYLCASSPAVAKGGQWTEAFFGQGTRLTVV.

V and J are TRBV7-6 and TRBJ2-7; 7 bases map to TRBD1. V was clipped by 5 bases and J by 6 bases; unmatched bases: 10. Germline values: CDR1 SGHVS, CDR2 FNYEAQ. The CDR3 covers 14 residues. CDR3 DNA: TGTGCCAGCAGCCCCAGAACAGGGGCTGTCGAGCAGTACTTC. Translation: CASSPRTGAVEQYF.

The genes are TRBV30 and TRBJ2-1; TRBD2 matches 11 bases. V trimming: 3 bases; J trimming: 0 bases; junction bases outside the gene matches: 10. Germline CDR1 reads GTSNPN; CDR2 reads SVGIG (reference sequence). The CDR3 runs 18 residues. Written as DNA, the CDR3 is TGTGCCTGGAGCAGACCCGGGCTAGCGGGAGGCTCCTACAATGAGCAGTTCTTC. This codes for CAWSRPGLAGGSYNEQFF.

The gene calls are TRBV6-1 and TRBJ2-2; a possible D gene is TRBD1 (5 bases). V shed 6 bases and J shed 6 bases, with 14 bases lying between them. Germline CDR1 and CDR2: MNHNS and SASEGT. CDR3 length equals 14 residues. CDR3 nucleotides: TGTGCCAGCAGAACAGAATGGGGCGCCGGGGAGCTGTTTTTT. Translation: CASRTEWGAGELFF.